This entry lists 27 T cell receptor beta chains sequenced from one sample in a study of beta chain features in type 1 diabetes (dated by TCRdb to 2016 to 2018). Library preparation used the immunoSEQ multiplex PCR assay. The High Capacity cDNA Reverse Transcription Kit was used to reverse transcribe all of the isolated RNA, meaning that expressed TCRB transcripts were what got sequenced. Drawn from immuneACCESS, this table holds only the in-frame rearrangements with V and J called that TCRdb kept. Clones are partly lost; checked studies trace under half to an unresolved V gene and leave the rest unexplained. Recorded for this sample are some 410,000 clones; 11% of them occurred a single time. Over 0.035% of the sample belongs to the ten largest clones. Sequencing was performed on naive CD4+ T cells from blood. Read against the paper, the sample's cell subset or site label means: true naive CD4+ T cells. Receptor source: a woman under 30 in good health.

The chain has TRBV18 and TRBJ2-5, with unresolved D. The V end was cut by 4 bases, the J end by 5 bases, with 14 bases between. The CDR3 totals 14 residues. Germline V CDR1 and CDR2: KGHSH, LQKENI. The CDR3 nucleotides read TGTGCCAGCTCACAAGGACCGCGAGCGGAGACCCAGTACTTC. Encoded protein: CASSQGPRAETQYF.

This clone has just a few counts. The V call is TRBV2, the J call TRBJ1-2, with D unresolved. V was shortened by 0 bases and J by 3 bases, with 8 bases between the two germline ends. Germline CDR1 is SNHLY and CDR2 is FYNNEI. The CDR3 consists of 14 residues. The CDR3, as DNA: TGTGCCAGCAGTGAAGCGAGCCTACACTATGGCTACACCTTC. Encoded protein: CASSEASLHYGYTF.

This clone was counted between two and nine times. DNA of the CDR3: TGCGCCAGCAGCCGTACCGGGGAGGGCTTAACCATATATTTT. As protein: CASSRTGEGLTIYF. The chain couples TRBV4-3 to TRBJ1-3; D unclear. Germline CDR1 is LGHNA and CDR2 is YSLEER. The CDR3 runs 14 residues. V shed 4 bases and J shed 10 bases, with 17 bases lying between them.

The rearrangement links TRBV9 to TRBJ2-4; the D gene is possibly TRBD2 (5 bases). From germline, CDR1 is SGDLS and CDR2 YYNGEE. V lost 4 bases and J 0 bases, leaving 20 bases between the germline ends. The CDR3 contains 18 residues. CDR3 protein: CASSPGLPLNLAKNIQYF. CDR3 nucleotides: TGTGCCAGCAGCCCGGGGTTGCCCCTAAATCTAGCCAAAAACATTCAGTACTTC.

This clone has just a few counts. This chain uses TRBV9 with TRBJ1-1; D might be TRBD1 (6 bases). CDR1 is SGDLS, CDR2 YYNGEE, per germline. The V gene lost 4 bases and the J gene lost 0 bases, with 19 bases spanning the gap. The CDR3 sequence is 17 residues long. The CDR3 region is CASSPVNRAHMNTEAFF. The CDR3 nucleotides are TGTGCCAGCAGCCCCGTGAACAGGGCCCACATGAACACTGAAGCTTTCTTT.

V is TRBV29-1 and J is TRBJ1-2; D remains ambiguous. Deletions cut 5 bases from V and 4 bases from J, with 8 bases between. The CDR3 extends over 11 amino acids. Germline V lookup: CDR1 SQVTM, CDR2 ANQGSEA. The CDR3 nucleotides are TGCAGCGTTTCGGAAAGCTATGGCTACACCTTC. As protein: CSVSESYGYTF.

This clone was found a few times. The chain links TRBV7-3 to TRBJ2-1; 8 nucleotides line up with TRBD1. The CDR3 sequence is 13 residues long. Germline CDR1 SGHTA, CDR2 FQGTGA. The J segment lost 7 bases and the V segment lost 6 bases, leaving 5 bases of the junction unmatched. The CDR3 loop is CASSTRQGNEQFF. The CDR3 DNA follows: TGTGCCAGCAGTACAAGACAGGGGAATGAGCAGTTCTTC.

The rearrangement uses TRBV5-1 and TRBJ1-2; 9 bases line up with TRBD1. V trimming: 4 bases; J trimming: 3 bases; junction bases outside the gene matches: 4. The CDR3 is made up of 14 amino acids. The V gene's germline CDR1 is SGHRS and CDR2 YFSETQ. DNA of the CDR3: TGCGCCAGCAGCGAAGGGGACAGGGACTATGGCTACACCTTC. Translating gives CASSEGDRDYGYTF.

This clone was found a few times. The rearrangement uses TRBV14 and TRBJ2-1; 9 bases are shared with TRBD2. V trimming: 4 bases; J trimming: 2 bases; junction bases outside the gene matches: 6. This CDR3 has 16 amino acids. Germline CDR1 reads SGHDN; CDR2 reads FVKESK. The CDR3 loop reads CASSRVAGEPYNEQFF. CDR3 DNA: TGTGCCAGCAGCCGGGTAGCGGGAGAACCCTACAATGAGCAGTTCTTC.

This clone occurred a few times. The chain combines TRBV2 with TRBJ2-1; D perhaps matches TRBD1 (6 bases). Germline CDR1 reads SNHLY; CDR2 reads FYNNEI. V shed 10 bases and J shed 7 bases, with 17 bases lying between them. The CDR3 is made up of 13 amino acids. The CDR3 loop reads CAIQGRQTNEQFF. For the CDR3, the DNA is TGTGCCATCCAGGGGCGCCAAACTAATGAGCAGTTCTTC.

Worth noting for this clone: Distinct nucleotide sequences in the sample also encode this CDR3. Here the CDR3 DNA reads TGTGCCAGCAGCTTAGGAGGCACAGGGAACACTGAAGCTTTCTTT. It specifies CASSLGGTGNTEAFF. The gene calls are TRBV7-2 and TRBJ1-1; a possible D gene is TRBD1 (5 bases). The V end was cut by 1 base, the J end by 1 base, with 10 bases between. This CDR3 comprises 15 residues. Looked up from germline, CDR1 is SGHTA and CDR2 is FQGNSA.

The CDR3 sequence is CATSRDQAQNIEKLFF. CDR3 DNA: TGTGCCACCAGCAGAGACCAAGCACAGAATATTGAAAAACTGTTTTTT. The chain has TRBV15 and TRBJ1-4, with D uncertain. V lost 0 bases and J 7 bases, leaving 15 bases between the germline ends. This CDR3 region has 16 residues. CDR1 and CDR2 from the germline V gene are LNHNV and YYDKDF (reference sequence).

This clone was counted many times. The chain combines TRBV28 with TRBJ2-1; D uncertain. Germline loops: CDR1 MDHEN, CDR2 SYDVKM. V dropped 2 bases and J dropped 13 bases, with 9 bases sitting between them. The CDR3 is 11 amino acids. In DNA, the CDR3 is TGTGCCAGCAGTTTAACCTGGGTCCAGTTCTTC. This gives the protein CASSLTWVQFF.

The chain joins TRBV29-1 to TRBJ2-3; the D is unclear. V lost 7 bases and J lost 5, with 16 bases in between. This CDR3 contains 13 residues. Germline V gene lookup returns CDR1 SQVTM and CDR2 ANQGSEA. This chain's CDR3 is CSALQRVRDTQYF. The CDR3 bases are TGCAGCGCTCTGCAAAGGGTTCGAGATACGCAGTATTTT.

This clone came up a few times. The V gene is TRBV7-3, the J gene TRBJ1-2; D might be TRBD1 (5 bases). Trimming stripped 3 bases from V and 4 bases from J, with 9 bases between. The germline gives CDR1 SGHTA, CDR2 FQGTGA. The CDR3 has 13 amino acids. The CDR3 loop reads CASSFGQIYGYTF. CDR3 DNA: TGTGCCAGCAGCTTCGGACAAATCTATGGCTACACCTTC.

This clone has only a few counts. V and J are TRBV9 and TRBJ2-3; no firm D call. This CDR3 spans 15 amino acids. Trimming took off 0 bases at V and 2 bases at J, with 10 bases between the two ends. Germline V gene sequence: CDR1 SGDLS, CDR2 YYNGEE. The CDR3: CASSVAPAPTDTQYF. In DNA, the CDR3 is TGTGCCAGCAGCGTAGCTCCTGCCCCCACAGATACGCAGTATTTT. The complete variable domain, with remaining parts taken from reference TRBV9 and TRBJ2-3, reads DSGVTQTPKHLITATGQRVTLRCSPRSGDLSVYWYQQSLDQGLQFLIQYYNGEERAKGNILERFSAQQFPDLHSELNLSSLELGDSALYFCASSVAPAPTDTQYFGPGTRLTVL.

The chain couples TRBV4-3 to TRBJ2-3; 10 nucleotides agree with TRBD2. CDR3 size: 13 residues. CDR1 LGHNA and CDR2 YSLEER come from the germline V gene. The chain's CDR3 is CAGASGRTDTQYF. The CDR3 DNA sequence: TGCGCGGGGGCTAGCGGGAGAACAGATACGCAGTATTTT.

The chain has TRBV2 and TRBJ1-2; unclear D gene. Trimming removed 4 bases at V and 2 bases at J, with 5 bases between. There are 12 residues in the CDR3. Germline CDR1 reads SNHLY; CDR2 reads FYNNEI. The CDR3: CASSGENYGYTF. In DNA, the CDR3 is TGTGCCAGCAGTGGGGAGAACTATGGCTACACCTTC.

There are a few counts of this clone. The chain joins TRBV5-1 to TRBJ1-4; 7 bases map to TRBD1. The CDR3 has 15 residues. CDR1 and CDR2 from the germline V gene are SGHRS and YFSETQ. V was clipped by 4 bases and J by 2 bases; unmatched bases: 5. CDR3: CASSRGTATNEKLFF. The CDR3 DNA reads as TGCGCCAGCAGCCGAGGGACAGCCACTAATGAAAAACTGTTTTTT. The whole variable domain, remainder taken from reference TRBV5-1 and TRBJ1-4, is KAGVTQTPRYLIKTRGQQVTLSCSPISGHRSVSWYQQTPGQGLQFLFEYFSETQRNKGNFPGRFSGRQFSNSRSEMNVSTLELGDSALYLCASSRGTATNEKLFFGSGTQLSVL.

This chain uses TRBV5-1 with TRBJ2-7, with D unclear. The germline CDR1 and CDR2 sequences are SGHRS and YFSETQ. The V gene lost 1 base and the J gene lost 2 bases, with 10 bases spanning the gap. The CDR3 runs to 14 residues. The DNA for the CDR3 is TGCGCCAGCAGCTTGCAGGCTAGTACCTACGAGCAGTACTTC. Amino acids: CASSLQASTYEQYF.

The sample holds a few counts of this clone. The chain links TRBV20-1 to TRBJ1-5, with no clear D. V was clipped by 0 bases and J by 7 bases, with 4 bases between them. This CDR3 comprises 11 residues. Germline V CDR1 and CDR2: DFQATT, SNEGSKA (reference sequence). The CDR3 protein is CSAREGQPQHF. CDR3 nucleotides: TGCAGTGCTAGAGAGGGCCAGCCCCAGCATTTT.

This chain joins TRBV9 and TRBJ2-5; 9 positions match TRBD2. The CDR3 runs to 15 residues. Germline V gene data show CDR1 as SGDLS and CDR2 as YYNGEE. V dropped 3 bases and J dropped 5; count of bases not matched to a gene: 8. For the CDR3, the DNA is TGTGCCAGCAGCGCCTTTAGCGGGAGCAGGGAGACCCAGTACTTC. Translated: CASSAFSGSRETQYF.

This chain connects TRBV28 to TRBJ1-5, with a weak D call TRBD1 (5 bases). The CDR3 runs 13 residues. Germline CDR1 is MDHEN and CDR2 is SYDVKM. The V gene lost 8 bases and the J gene lost 4 bases, with 12 bases spanning the gap. This CDR3 is CASGLQGNQPQHF. The CDR3 nucleotides read TGTGCCAGCGGACTTCAGGGAAATCAGCCCCAGCATTTT.

This clone was picked up a small number of times. This chain joins TRBV21-1 and TRBJ2-1; the table's D call of TRBD1 was not tested on the DNA. TRBV21-1 is labeled a pseudogene. This CDR3 contains 14 residues. CDR3 nucleotide sequence: TGTGCCAGCAGCAAAGCGACACCTACCAATGAGCAGTTCTTC. Its protein is CASSKATPTNEQFF.

This clone has just a few counts. The chain joins TRBV30 to TRBJ2-7, with 10 bases matching TRBD2. V shed 5 bases, J shed 9 bases, and the junction held 16 bases outside the gene matches. Germline V gene sequence: CDR1 GTSNPN, CDR2 SVGIG (reference sequence). The CDR3 consists of 15 residues. The CDR3 DNA sequence: TGTGCCTGGCGCACGGCTCGGCTAGCGGGGGACGTGCAGTACTTC. This sequence encodes CAWRTARLAGDVQYF.

This clone was recorded a few times. J is TRBJ2-1 and V is TRBV5-1; D might be TRBD1 (6 bases). CDR3 length: 15 residues. Looked up from germline, CDR1 is SGHRS and CDR2 is YFSETQ. V gave up 3 bases and J gave up 0 bases, with 10 bases separating them. CDR3 bases: TGCGCCAGCAGCTCCGACAGGAGCTCCTACAATGAGCAGTTCTTC. The encoded protein is CASSSDRSSYNEQFF.

The chain carries TRBV10-3 and TRBJ1-2; no reliable D call. V lost 0 bases and J lost 4, with 15 bases in between. The length of the CDR3 is 16 residues. CDR1 ENHRY and CDR2 SYGVKD come from the germline V gene. The CDR3 loop is CAISESTGSSLYGYTF. DNA for the CDR3: TGTGCCATCAGTGAGTCGACTGGATCCAGCCTCTATGGCTACACCTTC.